The rows below give T cell receptor beta chains drawn from one sample of a study of blood T cell repertoires in COVID-19. Only in-frame clones appear in the TCRdb table, and some are missing; sequencing was by immunoSEQ multiplex PCR. Among roughly 150,000 clones listed, about 87% were seen once. The sequencing sample was made of peripheral blood. The origin of the receptors is a human donor in a cohort sampled during active COVID-19. Each CDR3 is given with its conserved first and last residue. Fields, in order: D gene, clone size, V gene, J gene, CDR3 DNA, CDR3 protein. The D gene is left open where the match is weak. Clone size is stated in some rows and not others, as once, few, many or a class when expanded.

TRBD1	NA	TRBV6-6	TRBJ1-2	TGTGCCAGCAGTCCGGGACAGGGGGATAGTGGCTACACCTTC	CASSPGQGDSGYTF
NA	NA	TRBV11-1	TRBJ1-1	TGTGCCAGCAGCTTATTTCCCTCGAACACTGAAGCTTTCTTT	CASSLFPSNTEAFF
NA	NA	TRBV14	TRBJ1-3	TGTGCCAGCAGCCAAGCTGAAACCAGCAGGACCATATATTTT	CASSQAETSRTIYF
TRBD1	NA	TRBV7-8	TRBJ2-3	TGTGCCAGCAGCTCGGGACAGTTGGGCACAGATACGCAGTATTTT	CASSSGQLGTDTQYF
TRBD1	NA	TRBV19	TRBJ1-5	TGTGCCAGTAGTACCCCAGTTTGGGACAGGGCCTATCAGCCCCAGCATTTT	CASSTPVWDRAYQPQHF
NA	NA	TRBV7-2	TRBJ2-3	TGTGCCAGCAGCCCCTTACGTGGCGGAGCGAGCACAGATACGCAGTATTTT	CASSPLRGGASTDTQYF
TRBD1	once	TRBV30	TRBJ1-2	TGTGCCTGGAGTGTTACAGGGGCCAATGGCTACACCTTC	CAWSVTGANGYTF
TRBD2	NA	TRBV29-1	TRBJ2-4	TGCAGCGTCTCGGGACTAGGATTCGGCAAAAACATTCAGTACTTC	CSVSGLGFGKNIQYF
NA	NA	TRBV28	TRBJ1-5	TGTGCCAGCTCAACCGGGACACCCAACAATCAGCCCCAGCATTTT	CASSTGTPNNQPQHF
NA	NA	TRBV5-1	TRBJ1-1	TGCGCCAGCAGCCCTGGAGCCGTGAACACTGAAGCTTTCTTT	CASSPGAVNTEAFF
TRBD2	NA	TRBV3-1/TRBV3-2	TRBJ2-5	TGTGCCAGCAGCCAAGCCTCCGGGACTAGAGGGCAAGAGACCCAGTACTTC	CASSQASGTRGQETQYF
NA	NA	TRBV7-7	TRBJ2-5	TGTGCTAGCAGCGCCATAGGGGTGCAGGAGACCCAGTACTTC	CASSAIGVQETQYF
TRBD1	few	TRBV6-5	TRBJ2-7	TGTGCCAGCAGTTTGGGTGGACAGGGGGCCCACGAGCAGTACTTC	CASSLGGQGAHEQYF
NA	NA	TRBV7-8	TRBJ1-1	TGTGCCAGCCTGACGGGTACAGGGAACACTGAAGCTTTCTTT	CASLTGTGNTEAFF
TRBD1	NA	TRBV7-2	TRBJ1-1	TGTGCCAGCAGCGCCTCCGGGACAGGGGTCACTGAAGCTTTCTTT	CASSASGTGVTEAFF
NA	NA	TRBV19	TRBJ1-5	TGTGCCAGTAGAGTAGCGGGTAATAGCAATCAGCCCCAGCATTTT	CASRVAGNSNQPQHF
TRBD1	NA	TRBV11-3	TRBJ1-1	TGTGCCAGCAGCAGCCAGGGGGGAGCTTTCTTT	CASSSQGGAFF
NA	NA	TRBV2	TRBJ2-3	TGTGCCAGCAGTGAAGAGGGGGACCGGACCACAGATACGCAGTATTTT	CASSEEGDRTTDTQYF
NA	NA	TRBV4-2	TRBJ2-3	TGTGCCAGCAGCCGGGGGCCTCCAGAACTGCAGTATTTT	CASSRGPPELQYF
TRBD1	NA	TRBV5-5	TRBJ1-1	TGTGCCAGCAGCCCCTTCCCGGACAGGGTTAACACTGAAGCTTTCTTT	CASSPFPDRVNTEAFF
NA	NA	TRBV18	TRBJ2-1	TGTGCCAGCTCACAGAGCTCCTACAATGAGCAGTTCTTC	CASSQSSYNEQFF
TRBD1	NA	TRBV18	TRBJ1-1	TGTGCCAGCTCACCGGGACAGGGCCCGAACACTGAAGCTTTCTTT	CASSPGQGPNTEAFF
NA	NA	TRBV9	TRBJ1-1	TGTGCCAGCAGCGATGGGGGCTTGTCGGCGGAAGCTTTCTTT	CASSDGGLSAEAFF
TRBD2	once	TRBV20-1	TRBJ2-2	TGCAGTGCTAGTCCGGGGGGCACCGGGGAGCTGTTTTTT	CSASPGGTGELFF
NA	NA	TRBV7-2	TRBJ2-1	TGTGCCAGCAGCTTAGCGCCCCGGTACAATGAGCAGTTCTTC	CASSLAPRYNEQFF
NA	NA	TRBV13	TRBJ2-7	TGTGCCAGCAGCCCCAGCCCGGGACTCCCGGGCGAGCAGTACTTC	CASSPSPGLPGEQYF
TRBD1	NA	TRBV4-3	TRBJ1-4	TGCGCCAGCAGCCAAGGGGACAGTGGTGGCGAAAAACTGTTTTTT	CASSQGDSGGEKLFF
NA	NA	TRBV11-3	TRBJ1-3	TGTGCCAGCAGCTTAGTTTACAGGCCCTCTGGAAACACCATATATTTT	CASSLVYRPSGNTIYF
TRBD1	NA	TRBV6-5	TRBJ1-2	TGTGCCAGCAGTCCAGACAGGGACGGCTACACCTTC	CASSPDRDGYTF
TRBD1	NA	TRBV6-6	TRBJ1-6	TGTGCCAGCAGACGGGACAGAGGTTCACCCCTCCACTTT	CASRRDRGSPLHF
TRBD1	NA	TRBV19	TRBJ1-1	TGTGCCAGTAGTCCCCGGGACAGGGGGCTCACTGAAGCTTTCTTT	CASSPRDRGLTEAFF
TRBD2	NA	TRBV19	TRBJ2-3	TGTGCCAGTAGGCGGGCTAGCGGTTCTAGCACAGATACGCAGTATTTT	CASRRASGSSTDTQYF
NA	NA	TRBV11-3	TRBJ2-7	TGTGCCAGCAGCTTTTCGGGGTATCTCGAGCAGTACTTC	CASSFSGYLEQYF
NA	few	TRBV7-9	TRBJ1-2	TGTGCCAGCACCACACAGAACTATGGCTACACCTTC	CASTTQNYGYTF
TRBD1	NA	TRBV7-2	TRBJ1-2	TGTGCCAGCAGCTTAGTGCAGGGGGAATTGGGGGGCTACACCTTC	CASSLVQGELGGYTF
TRBD2	NA	TRBV3-1/TRBV3-2	TRBJ2-3	TGTGCCAGCAGCCGACGAACGAGCGGGAGGATCCCAGATACGCAGTATTTT	CASSRRTSGRIPDTQYF
TRBD1	NA	TRBV5-8	TRBJ1-2	TGTGCCAGCCTACGGACAGGGCTTAAAGTCGGCTACACCTTC	CASLRTGLKVGYTF
TRBD1	NA	TRBV5-5	TRBJ1-1	TGTGCCAGCATCCACAGGGGCGCCACTGAAGCTTTCTTT	CASIHRGATEAFF
TRBD1	NA	TRBV19	TRBJ1-2	TGTGCCAGTAGGGACCTCACAGGGGATGGCTACACCTTC	CASRDLTGDGYTF
TRBD2	once	TRBV5-1	TRBJ2-1	TGCGCCAGCAGCTGGCAGGCGGGAGGGCCCAATGAGCAGTTCTTC	CASSWQAGGPNEQFF
NA	few	TRBV30	TRBJ1-4	TGTGCCTGGAAGCCGTCAAAACTGTTTTTT	CAWKPSKLFF
NA	once	TRBV29-1	TRBJ1-1	TGCAGCCCCGGACAGAACACTGAAGCTTTCTTT	CSPGQNTEAFF
TRBD2	NA	TRBV11-3	TRBJ2-1	TGTGCCAGCAGGGTACTAGCGGGAGTAGGTGAGCAGTTCTTC	CASRVLAGVGEQFF
TRBD1	NA	TRBV7-2	TRBJ1-5	TGTGCCAGCAGCTTAACCCAGGGGGCAGGCAATCAGCCCCAGCATTTT	CASSLTQGAGNQPQHF
NA	NA	TRBV10-3	TRBJ1-2	TGTGCCATCAGTGAGTCGGAGGCTGGCTACACCTTC	CAISESEAGYTF
NA	NA	TRBV15	TRBJ1-2	TGTGCCACCAGCAGAGGGTCGGGGGGCATACTTGGTGGCTACACCTTC	CATSRGSGGILGGYTF
TRBD2	NA	TRBV4-3	TRBJ2-3	TGCGCCAGCAGCCATGTAGCGGGGGCCCGCACAGATACGCAGTATTTT	CASSHVAGARTDTQYF
TRBD1	NA	TRBV6-2/TRBV6-3	TRBJ2-7	TGTGCCAGCAGCCGCAGACAGGGAACCTACGAGCAGTACTTC	CASSRRQGTYEQYF
TRBD1	few	TRBV6-6	TRBJ1-1	TGTGCCAGCAGTCGGACAGGGTTAAACACTGAAGCTTTCTTT	CASSRTGLNTEAFF
NA	NA	TRBV19	TRBJ1-4	TGTGCCAGTAGTACCCTCGGTAATGAAAAACTGTTTTTT	CASSTLGNEKLFF
TRBD1	NA	TRBV19	TRBJ1-5	TGTGCCAGTTTAAACGGGACAGGCAGGGGCAATCAGCCCCAGCATTTT	CASLNGTGRGNQPQHF
NA	once	TRBV11-3	TRBJ2-1	TGTGCCAGCAGCTTAGTACAGGCGGTTTACAATGAGCAGTTCTTC	CASSLVQAVYNEQFF
TRBD1	NA	TRBV7-2	TRBJ1-1	TGTGCCAGCAGCTTACGGACAGGGCAAGTCGGCACTGAAGCTTTCTTT	CASSLRTGQVGTEAFF
NA	once	TRBV4-1	TRBJ2-3	TGCGCCAGCAGCCAAGACCAGGGCACTCTAAGCACAGATACGCAGTATTTT	CASSQDQGTLSTDTQYF
NA	few	TRBV27	TRBJ1-6	TGTGCCAGCAGTCTAAGGGACAATTCGTCCCTCCACTTT	CASSLRDNSSLHF